Following are 16 T cell receptor beta chains from one sample sequenced in a study of cytomegalovirus exposure and HLA in healthy donors. This PCR relied on a set of 60 Vbeta primers and 13 Jbeta primers. Data came from immunoSEQ multiplex PCR; TCRdb stores just in-frame clones and leaves some out. The sample lists roughly 180,000 clones, roughly a tenth occurring once. Sequencing was performed on PBMCs. The receptors here all came from a woman under 40 in good health and CMV-seropositive.

The table lists this clone with a few counts. This chain connects TRBV7-2 to TRBJ1-2; 7 bases map to TRBD1. The CDR3 has 13 residues. CDR1 SGHTA and CDR2 FQGNSA come from the germline V gene. V dropped 5 bases and J dropped 2; count of bases not matched to a gene: 2. CDR3 residues: CASSKDRNYGYTF. CDR3 nucleotide sequence: TGTGCCAGCAGCAAGGACAGGAACTATGGCTACACCTTC.

The chain links TRBV7-9 to TRBJ1-2; TRBD1 matches at 8 bases. Germline loops: CDR1 SEHNR, CDR2 FQNEAQ (reference sequence). The CDR3 contains 15 residues. The V gene end was trimmed by 5 bases and the J gene end by 3 bases; junction bases not matched to a gene: 8. CDR3 amino acids: CASSVRGRLDYGYTF. In nucleotides, the CDR3 is TGTGCCAGCAGCGTCAGGGGGCGGTTGGACTATGGCTACACCTTC.

This clone turned up a few times. This chain links TRBV2 with TRBJ1-1; possible D gene TRBD1, 5 bases. Per germline, CDR1 SNHLY and CDR2 FYNNEI. Trimming left V 7 bases short and J 3 bases short, with 12 bases between. The CDR3 consists of 13 residues. CDR3 loop: CASKAGRDTEAFF. CDR3 coding DNA: TGTGCCAGCAAGGCAGGGAGGGACACTGAAGCTTTCTTT.

The chain joins TRBV30 to TRBJ1-1; 10 nucleotides agree with TRBD1. This CDR3 has 17 residues. V lost 2 bases, J lost 1 base, and 10 bases stayed unmatched. Per the germline V gene, CDR1 is GTSNPN and CDR2 is SVGIG (reference sequence). The CDR3 DNA reads as TGTGCCTGGAGTACCCGGGACAGGGGATTTTCGAACACTGAAGCTTTCTTT. Amino acid sequence: CAWSTRDRGFSNTEAFF.

The chain carries TRBV5-1 and TRBJ2-7, with D uncertain. CDR3 size: 16 residues. Trimming shortened V by 0 bases and J by 4 bases, and 17 bases separated the two germline ends. Germline V lookup: CDR1 SGHRS, CDR2 YFSETQ. CDR3 region: CASSLGARGYRYEQYF. The CDR3 DNA follows: TGCGCCAGCAGCTTGGGTGCCCGAGGATATAGGTACGAGCAGTACTTC.

This clone was seen more than once but under ten times. This rearrangement joins TRBV5-1 to TRBJ2-7, with TRBD1 matching over 7 bases. Germline CDR1 SGHRS, CDR2 YFSETQ. This CDR3 spans 13 amino acids. J gave up 6 bases and V 4 bases, and 7 bases lay outside the gene matches. CDR3: CASSGTSGGEQYF. The CDR3 nucleotides are TGCGCCAGCAGCGGGACGTCAGGGGGCGAGCAGTACTTC.

This clone was seen a few times. The J gene is TRBJ2-1, the V gene TRBV6-6; TRBD2 is a possible D gene (5 bases). V lost 7 bases and J lost 5, with 15 bases in between. Germline CDR1 and CDR2: MNHNY and SVGAGI (reference sequence). This CDR3 region has 14 residues. CDR3 DNA sequence: TGTGCCAGCAACCGAGCGGAAAAGAACAATGAGCAGTTCTTC. Its translation: CASNRAEKNNEQFF.

This clone was observed a handful of times. The rearrangement links TRBV9 to TRBJ2-2; D is ambiguous. Germline V gives CDR1 SGDLS, CDR2 YYNGEE. Trimming removed 3 bases from V and 4 bases from J, with 4 bases in between. This CDR3 region has 12 residues. CDR3 bases: TGTGCCAGCAGCGCGAGCACCGGGGAGCTGTTTTTT. This gives the protein CASSASTGELFF.

In this sample, this clone turned up a few times. This chain uses TRBV6-6 with TRBJ1-1, with 7 bases fitting TRBD1. The CDR3 runs 14 residues. Germline assignment: CDR1 MNHNY and CDR2 SVGAGI (reference sequence). Trimming cost V 11 bases and J 6 bases; bases outside gene matches: 15. The CDR3 sequence is CAGKGALEMAEAFF. The CDR3 nucleotides read TGTGCCGGTAAGGGGGCTTTAGAGATGGCTGAAGCTTTCTTT.

The chain has TRBV11-3 and TRBJ2-3, with 8 nucleotides matching TRBD1. The CDR3 extends over 12 amino acids. The J segment lost 10 bases and the V segment lost 6 bases, leaving 6 bases of the junction unmatched. From germline, CDR1 is SGHNT and CDR2 YENEEA. The CDR3 loop is CASSQQGESQYF. The CDR3 coding sequence is TGTGCCAGCAGTCAACAGGGGGAGTCGCAGTATTTT.

V gene TRBV15 combines with J gene TRBJ2-3; 8 nucleotides line up with TRBD2. CDR3 length: 17 residues. Germline-derived CDR1 and CDR2 are LNHNV and YYDKDF (reference sequence). The junction had 9 bases not matched to a gene; V was cut back by 2 bases and J by 2 bases. The CDR3 coding sequence is TGTGCCACCAGCAGACCCATAGCGGGAAGAATCACAGATACGCAGTATTTT. It is translated as CATSRPIAGRITDTQYF.

This clone was counted between two and nine times. The rearrangement uses TRBV6-1 and TRBJ2-5; D perhaps matches TRBD2 (5 bases). With the DNA end fitting TRBJ2-7 better, the J assignment may be wrong. CDR1 is MNHNS, CDR2 SASEGT, per germline. The CDR3 has 12 residues. CDR3 nucleotides: TGTGCCAGCACTTCGGGGTTGTACGAGCAGTACTTC. Translation: CASTSGLYEQYF.

V usage is TRBV5-4 and J usage is TRBJ2-7; no definite D call. The CDR3 loop spans 11 amino acids. The V gene's germline CDR1 is SGHNT and CDR2 YYREEE (reference sequence). The V end lost 1 base, the J end lost 7 bases, and 6 bases lay between the germline ends. The CDR3 protein is CASSLSREQYF. Written as DNA, the CDR3 is TGTGCCAGCAGCTTGAGTCGGGAGCAGTACTTC.

This clone has a handful of counts. This chain links TRBV27 with TRBJ2-7, with 10 positions matching TRBD1. This CDR3 has 12 residues. Germline V gene lookup returns CDR1 MNHEY and CDR2 SMNVEV (reference sequence). Unmatched junction bases numbered 4, after V lost 9 bases and J lost 5 bases. The CDR3 DNA reads TGTGCCAGGGACAGGGGGAGCAACGAGCAGTACTTC. Its translation: CARDRGSNEQYF.

This clone has just a few counts. The rearrangement joins TRBV7-9 to TRBJ1-2; 7 nucleotides line up with TRBD1. Germline CDR1 SEHNR, CDR2 FQNEAQ (reference sequence). CDR3 size: 15 residues. Unmatched junction bases numbered 6, after V lost 5 bases and J lost 0 bases. CDR3 sequence reads: CASSGDREPNYGYTF. CDR3 sequence (DNA): TGTGCCAGCAGCGGAGACAGGGAACCTAACTATGGCTACACCTTC. Full variable domain (outside the CDR3, taken from reference TRBV7-9 and TRBJ1-2): DTGVSQNPRHKITKRGQNVTFRCDPISEHNRLYWYRQTLGQGPEFLTYFQNEAQLEKSRLLSDRFSAERPKGSFSTLEIQRTEQGDSAMYLCASSGDREPNYGYTFGSGTRLTVV.

This chain joins TRBV4-2 and TRBJ2-3; 14 nucleotides line up with TRBD2. V gave up 0 bases and J gave up 11 bases; unmatched junction bases: 7. The length of the CDR3 is 16 residues. The germline gives CDR1 LGHNA, CDR2 YNFKEQ. The CDR3 reads CASSQDWTSGRTGQYF. The CDR3 bases are TGTGCCAGCAGCCAAGATTGGACTAGCGGGAGGACGGGGCAGTATTTT.